This T cell receptor (beta chain) was sequenced during a study of technical replicates of blood from a handful of donors. TCRdb's copy holds only in-frame clones and misses some; the assay was immunoSEQ multiplex PCR. The data show 70,000 or so clones, 80% to 90% seen once. V lost 5 bases and J 8 bases, leaving 15 bases between the germline ends. From germline, CDR1 is SEHNR and CDR2 FQNEAQ (reference sequence). The CDR3 loop spans 14 amino acids. J is TRBJ1-4 and V is TRBV7-9, with a possible D match to TRBD1 (6 bases). The sample consisted of PBMCs. The sequence derives from a human donor in good health. Some clones in this sample may be carry-over from other donors' samples. Written as DNA, the CDR3 is TGTGCCAGCAGCCCAGTTCGGGACAACGAAAAACTGTTTTTT. Translated: CASSPVRDNEKLFF.